These 13 T cell receptor beta chains were sequenced from one sample in a study of CD4 T cells in relation to SARS-CoV-2 and coronaviruses. These receptors' antigens are unknown. The unexposed donors gave CD4+ T cells in about 2011-2018, prior to COVID-19. After approximately ten days of culture, CD4+ T cells were isolated. Assay used: immunoSEQ multiplex PCR; TCRdb lists only in-frame clones, some missing. The sample shows 15,000 to 25,000 clones, over 70% of them seen only once. Sequenced sample: CD4+ T cells from PBMCs, cultured in vitro. These TCRs come from a human donor in good health.

V gene TRBV4-3 combines with J gene TRBJ1-2; D perhaps matches TRBD1 (5 bases). The CDR3 runs 15 residues. V lost 2 bases and J 7 bases, leaving 17 bases between the germline ends. Germline V lookup: CDR1 LGHNA, CDR2 YSLEER. The CDR3 DNA is TGCGCCAGCAGCCAAAACCCTCCCCTCGGGGGTGGCTACACCTTC. The encoded protein is CASSQNPPLGGGYTF.

The chain combines TRBV28 with TRBJ2-5; D is possibly TRBD2 (6 bases). The CDR3 is 16 amino acids. Trimming removed 3 bases at V and 2 bases at J, with 16 bases between. The V gene's germline CDR1 is MDHEN and CDR2 SYDVKM. The CDR3 coding sequence is TGTGCCAGCAGTTTGCGTGAGGGTAGCGGTCAAGAGACCCAGTACTTC. Translation: CASSLREGSGQETQYF.

This clone occurred a few times. The chain uses TRBV27 and TRBJ2-3; D is undetermined. This CDR3 spans 16 amino acids. Germline assignment: CDR1 MNHEY and CDR2 SMNVEV (reference sequence). Trimming removed 6 bases at V and 4 bases at J, with 20 bases between. The CDR3 region has the DNA TGTGCCAGCAGCCCTATCGTCGTGCCGGTGGCAGATACGCAGTATTTT. It yields the protein CASSPIVVPVADTQYF.

The rearrangement uses TRBV28 and TRBJ2-7; 8 positions agree with TRBD2. This CDR3 contains 17 residues. With V trimmed by 5 bases and J by 1 base, 13 bases remained unmatched. Looked up from germline, CDR1 is MDHEN and CDR2 is SYDVKM. CDR3 sequence reads: CASSGGQIAGRSYEQYF. As DNA, the CDR3 is TGTGCCAGCAGTGGCGGCCAGATAGCGGGGCGGTCCTACGAGCAGTACTTC.

The rearrangement links TRBV7-2 to TRBJ2-5; D is perhaps TRBD2 (5 bases). Germline values: CDR1 SGHTA, CDR2 FQGNSA. The CDR3 totals 15 residues. Deletions cut 5 bases from V and 4 bases from J, with 17 bases between. The CDR3 loop is CASSVREGPGETQYF. The CDR3 region has the DNA TGTGCCAGCAGCGTGAGGGAAGGGCCCGGAGAGACCCAGTACTTC.

This clone was counted a few times. In DNA form, the CDR3 reads TGCAGCGTCCGACAGGGGGGCTACGAGCAGTACTTC. The encoded protein is CSVRQGGYEQYF. V usage is TRBV29-1 and J usage is TRBJ2-7; 9 bases line up with TRBD1. The germline V gene encodes CDR1 SQVTM and CDR2 ANQGSEA. The CDR3 is made up of 12 amino acids. V trimming: 6 bases; J trimming: 3 bases; junction bases outside the gene matches: 3.

This chain links TRBV9 with TRBJ2-1, with D perhaps matching TRBD1 or TRBD2 (7 bases each). CDR1 and CDR2 from the germline V gene are SGDLS and YYNGEE. The CDR3 runs to 17 residues. V was trimmed by 1 base and J by 4 bases, leaving 18 bases between them. The CDR3 nucleotides read TGTGCCAGCAGCGTAACGACAGGGAGGGACATTTACAATGAGCAGTTCTTC. Protein: CASSVTTGRDIYNEQFF.

This clone appeared a few times. CDR3 region: CASSTGPTGEPQHF. The CDR3 coding sequence is TGTGCCAGTAGTACGGGACCTACGGGTGAGCCCCAGCATTTT. The chain uses TRBV19 and TRBJ1-5, with D possibly matching TRBD1 (5 bases). Per the germline V gene, CDR1 is LNHDA and CDR2 is SQIVND (reference sequence). This CDR3 comprises 14 residues. The ends were cut back, 4 bases at V and 8 bases at J, with 15 bases in the middle.

This clone came up a few times. This rearrangement joins TRBV30 to TRBJ1-1, with D hard to call. The length of the CDR3 is 11 residues. CDR1 is GTSNPN, CDR2 SVGIG, per germline (reference sequence). V was trimmed by 6 bases and J by 2 bases, leaving 7 bases between them. DNA for the CDR3: TGTGCCTGTGAGAGAAACACTGAAGCTTTCTTT. Protein sequence: CACERNTEAFF.

The chain combines TRBV5-1 with TRBJ1-2; no definite D call. Per the germline V gene, CDR1 is SGHRS and CDR2 is YFSETQ. V was trimmed by 0 bases and J by 2 bases, leaving 2 bases between them. The CDR3 length is 12 residues. CDR3 region: CASSLANYGYTF. DNA for the CDR3: TGCGCCAGCAGCTTGGCCAACTATGGCTACACCTTC.

This clone has just a few counts. V is TRBV7-9 and J is TRBJ1-2; 7 positions agree with TRBD1. V was pared by 5 bases and J by 10 bases, with 4 bases of the junction left unmatched. CDR1 and CDR2 from the germline V gene are SEHNR and FQNEAQ (reference sequence). This CDR3 is 11 amino acids long. The DNA for the CDR3 is TGTGCCAGCAGCCGAACAGGGGTCTACACCTTC. Protein: CASSRTGVYTF.

This clone appeared a single time. V gene TRBV20-1 combines with J gene TRBJ2-1, with no clear D. Looked up from germline, CDR1 is DFQATT and CDR2 is SNEGSKA (reference sequence). This CDR3 spans 13 amino acids. V was clipped by 3 bases and J by 6 bases, with 12 bases between them. CDR3 sequence reads: CSASGPTANEQFF. As DNA, the CDR3 is TGCAGTGCTAGTGGCCCTACCGCCAATGAGCAGTTCTTC.

This sequence joins TRBV7-9 and TRBJ2-5; D is uncertain. Germline CDR1 reads SEHNR; CDR2 reads FQNEAQ (reference sequence). The length of the CDR3 is 12 residues. V lost 1 base and J 5 bases, leaving 5 bases between the germline ends. The chain's CDR3 is CASSLVGETQYF. DNA for the CDR3: TGTGCCAGCAGCTTAGTCGGTGAGACCCAGTACTTC.